This T cell receptor (beta chain) is drawn from a study of CD8 T cells in Susac syndrome. The germline V gene has CDR1 MGHRA and CDR2 YSYEKL. Trimming removed 3 bases from V and 5 bases from J, with 8 bases in between. The CDR3 consists of 13 residues. RNA amounts of about 0.5 to 1 ug underwent reverse transcription with random hexamers. TCRdb re-derived calls from the immunoSEQ multiplex PCR reads in MiXCR, one entry per CDR3 protein. This table has approximately 100,000 distinct CDR3 sequences, approximately 94% appearing once. The patients with Susac syndrome were individuals who fulfilled the recently defined diagnostic criteria for disease that was either definite or probable.

The specimen was CD8+ T cells from PBMCs. The rearrangement uses TRBV4-1 and TRBJ2-1; TRBD2 might be the D (5 bases). This TCR was sampled from a human donor with Susac syndrome. As DNA, the CDR3 is TGCGCCAGCAGCCATGCGGGCAACAATGAGCAGTTCTTC. As protein: CASSHAGNNEQFF.